The sequence of this TCR beta chain was determined in a study of T cell responses to AZD1222 COVID-19 vaccine. The study, taken as a whole, reports: Mapped onto spike, vaccine-associated CD4 TCRs spanned it and were dominant at 160-218 and 743-854. The donors showed a predominance of white British ancestry and of females, with possible underestimation of clonal diversity.

Here immunoSEQ multiplex PCR was the method, and the copy in TCRdb shows in-frame clones only, minus some. The sample records around 140,000 clones, roughly nine tenths being singletons. V dropped 7 bases and J dropped 0 bases, with 15 bases sitting between them. The germline CDR1 and CDR2 sequences are SNHLY and FYNNEI. This CDR3 spans 16 amino acids. As concerns this clone: Antigen specificity is unknown.

Material: peripheral blood, obtained on day 0 of AZD1222 vaccination. The source is an adult in good health. The chain employs TRBV2 and TRBJ1-4; possibly TRBD1 for D (6 bases). CDR3 nucleotides: TGTGCCAGCAATCCCGGGACACTAGCAACTAATGAAAAACTGTTTTTT. Its translation is CASNPGTLATNEKLFF. The whole variable domain, filled in from reference TRBV2 and TRBJ1-4, reads EPEVTQTPSHQVTQMGQEVILRCVPISNHLYFYWYRQILGQKVEFLVSFYNNEISEKSEIFDDQFSVERPDGSNFTLKIRSTKLEDSAMYFCASNPGTLATNEKLFFGSGTQLSVL.